What follows are 24 T cell receptor beta chains derived from one specimen sequenced in a study of blood T cell repertoires in COVID-19. The protocol was immunoSEQ multiplex PCR, while the TCRdb copy is restricted to in-frame clones and leaves out a portion. The sample holds roughly 670,000 clones; over 80% are singletons and the top ten take over 0.2%. The sequenced sample was peripheral blood. Receptors originate from a young woman with acute or convalescent COVID-19.

CDR3 bases: TGTGCCACCAGCAGAGTGGAGACAGGGGGCGTGGAGACCCAGTACTTC. Translation gives CATSRVETGGVETQYF. This sequence joins TRBV15 and TRBJ2-5; 10 bases match TRBD1. Trimming cost V 1 base and J 5 bases; bases outside gene matches: 7. The CDR3 is made up of 16 amino acids. Germline V gene sequence: CDR1 LNHNV, CDR2 YYDKDF (reference sequence).

This chain connects TRBV5-5 to TRBJ1-1; no clear D. Germline CDR1 is SGHKS and CDR2 is YYEKEE (reference sequence). V was trimmed by 0 bases and J by 0 bases, leaving 6 bases between them. The CDR3 covers 14 residues. CDR3 region: CASSLVQVNTEAFF. The DNA for the CDR3 is TGTGCCAGCAGCTTGGTTCAGGTGAACACTGAAGCTTTCTTT.

The CDR3 protein is CATARGGNGYTF. In DNA form, the CDR3 reads TGTGCCACTGCCCGGGGTGGTAATGGCTACACCTTC. V usage is TRBV6-5 and J usage is TRBJ1-2; D gene uncertain. The CDR3 extends over 12 amino acids. In germline, CDR1 is MNHEY, CDR2 SVGAGI. The germline V and J ends were trimmed by 10 bases and 6 bases, with 15 bases remaining between them.

This rearrangement joins TRBV19 to TRBJ1-6; D unresolved. This CDR3 comprises 13 residues. Germline lookup yields CDR1 LNHDA and CDR2 SQIVND (reference sequence). Trimming shortened V by 3 bases and J by 6 bases, and 6 bases separated the two germline ends. The CDR3 sequence is CASSMNSNSPLHF. The CDR3 coding sequence is TGTGCCAGTAGTATGAACAGTAATTCACCCCTCCACTTT.

The gene calls are TRBV6-2 or TRBV6-3 and TRBJ1-2; D call uncertain. The CDR3 runs 17 residues. V lost 4 bases and J lost 5, with 23 bases in between. Germline V gene sequence: CDR1 MNHEY, CDR2 SVGEGT. The CDR3 is CASSSIEAVRTSYGYTF. CDR3 nucleotide sequence: TGTGCCAGCAGTTCGATCGAGGCGGTCCGAACCTCATATGGCTACACCTTC.

This clone was detected only once. This chain connects TRBV30 to TRBJ1-3; tentatively, D is TRBD1 (5 bases). Germline V gene data show CDR1 as GTSNPN and CDR2 as SVGIG (reference sequence). This CDR3 is built from 16 residues. Between the trimmed V and J ends, which lost 2 bases and 13 bases, there was a span of 27 bases. This CDR3 reads CAWSLLAGTEPGRIYF. CDR3 nucleotide sequence: TGTGCCTGGAGTCTCCTAGCCGGGACCGAGCCCGGGAGAATATATTTT.

The chain carries TRBV2 and TRBJ1-2; D ambiguous. Per the germline V gene, CDR1 is SNHLY and CDR2 is FYNNEI. The V end was cut by 3 bases, the J end by 8 bases, with 10 bases between. The CDR3 runs to 12 residues. CDR3 sequence (DNA): TGTGCCAGCAGTGACCAAGAGAAGGGCTACACCTTC. Amino acid sequence: CASSDQEKGYTF.

The chain couples TRBV19 to TRBJ1-1; 7 bases are a match to TRBD1. This CDR3 is 16 amino acids long. V lost 6 bases and J lost 5; bases outside the gene matches: 15. CDR1 is LNHDA and CDR2 is SQIVND in the germline V gene (reference sequence). CDR3 amino acids: CASSSGTVAIITEAFF. For the CDR3, the DNA is TGTGCCAGTAGCTCCGGGACAGTGGCCATTATTACTGAAGCTTTCTTT.

This clone was found a few times. This chain links TRBV11-1 with TRBJ1-6; D not resolved. This CDR3 has 13 residues. V shed 1 base and J shed 7 bases, with 5 bases lying between them. CDR1 SGHAT and CDR2 FQDESV come from the germline V gene (reference sequence). Here the CDR3 reads CASSLGGNSPLHF. The DNA for the CDR3 is TGTGCCAGCAGCTTAGGCGGCAATTCACCCCTCCACTTT.

The genes are TRBV6-1 and TRBJ1-5, with D possibly being TRBD1 (5 bases). V gave up 2 bases and J gave up 8 bases, with 16 bases separating them. The CDR3 sequence is 15 residues long. Per germline, CDR1 MNHNS and CDR2 SASEGT. The CDR3 coding sequence is TGTGCCAGCAGTGAAAGACGGCAGGGCCCGAAGCCCCAGCATTTT. Encoded protein: CASSERRQGPKPQHF.

The chain joins TRBV19 to TRBJ1-2, with D tentatively TRBD1 (5 bases). V was shortened by 6 bases and J by 8 bases, with 16 bases between the two germline ends. The CDR3 contains 13 residues. Germline CDR1 is LNHDA and CDR2 is SQIVND (reference sequence). DNA of the CDR3: TGTGCCAGTAGCCCGGGACTGTCTTTGGGCTACACCTTC. Amino acids: CASSPGLSLGYTF.

This clone showed up just a few times. Distinct nucleotide sequences in the sample also encode this CDR3. The V and J genes are TRBV19 and TRBJ2-7; D possibly corresponds to TRBD2 (7 bases). This CDR3 is 13 amino acids long. Germline V CDR1 and CDR2: LNHDA, SQIVND (reference sequence). Trimming cost V 6 bases and J 0 bases, with 9 bases left between them. The CDR3 loop is CASSGGLSYEQYF. CDR3 DNA sequence: TGTGCCAGTAGCGGGGGGCTCTCCTACGAGCAGTACTTC.

This chain links TRBV7-6 with TRBJ1-2, with D unresolved. Trimming left V 5 bases short and J 3 bases short, with 13 bases between. The CDR3 sequence is 14 residues long. The germline gives CDR1 SGHVS, CDR2 FNYEAQ. CDR3 amino acids: CASSPGWADYGYTF. The CDR3, as DNA: TGTGCCAGCAGCCCCGGATGGGCAGACTATGGCTACACCTTC.

The gene calls are TRBV7-3 and TRBJ2-3; D gene unclear. Trimming pared 1 base from V and 0 bases from J, leaving 14 bases between. The CDR3 has 17 residues. Per the germline V gene, CDR1 is SGHTA and CDR2 is FQGTGA. CDR3 sequence: CASSLNRQAWSTDTQYF. The CDR3 region has the DNA TGTGCCAGCAGCTTAAACAGACAAGCATGGAGCACAGATACGCAGTATTTT.

V gene TRBV4-1 combines with J gene TRBJ2-5, with 9 positions matching TRBD2. V gave up 4 bases and J gave up 5 bases; unmatched junction bases: 20. Germline V gene sequence: CDR1 MGHRA, CDR2 YSYEKL. The CDR3 extends over 19 amino acids. CDR3: CASSRGLLAGRTRTETQYF. The CDR3, as DNA: TGCGCCAGCAGCCGTGGCCTTCTAGCGGGGAGAACTCGGACGGAGACCCAGTACTTC.

The chain recombines TRBV27 with TRBJ1-1, with D tentatively TRBD1 (5 bases). The CDR3 is 13 residues long. Trimming cost V 6 bases and J 0 bases, with 8 bases left between them. In germline, CDR1 is MNHEY, CDR2 SMNVEV (reference sequence). CDR3 sequence: CASSKTVNTEAFF. The CDR3 coding sequence is TGTGCCAGCAGCAAGACAGTGAACACTGAAGCTTTCTTT.

This rearrangement joins TRBV9 to TRBJ2-3, with D tentatively TRBD1 (6 bases). CDR3 length: 15 residues. V lost 0 bases, J lost 0 bases, and 8 bases lay in between. Germline-derived CDR1 and CDR2 are SGDLS and YYNGEE. CDR3 loop: CASSVEGDSTDTQYF. The CDR3 DNA is TGTGCCAGCAGCGTAGAGGGGGATAGCACAGATACGCAGTATTTT.

V and J are TRBV21-1 and TRBJ2-1; the D call TRBD2 from the table was never checked on the DNA. TRBV21-1 is an annotated pseudogene. This CDR3 has 18 amino acids. The CDR3 loop reads CARVPRSGGYRSYNEQFF. The CDR3 DNA reads as TGTGCCAGGGTCCCGAGAAGCGGGGGGTACCGCTCCTACAATGAGCAGTTCTTC.

CDR3 residues: CASSRNSYEQYF. CDR3 nucleotide sequence: TGTGCCAGCAGCCGCAACAGCTACGAGCAGTACTTC. The chain joins TRBV3-1 (or the pseudogene TRBV3-2) to TRBJ2-7; D uncertain. This CDR3 has 12 residues. The germline gives CDR1 LGHDT, CDR2 YNNKEL (reference sequence). Trimming cost V 4 bases and J 3 bases, with 7 bases left between them.

This clone was observed a handful of times. The sample carries other DNA sequences with the same CDR3. The chain combines TRBV6-5 with TRBJ1-1; tentative D call: TRBD1 (5 bases). This CDR3 has 13 amino acids. V shed 5 bases and J shed 1 base, with 8 bases lying between them. CDR1 MNHEY and CDR2 SVGAGI come from the germline V gene. The CDR3 region is CASSKTENTEAFF. The CDR3 DNA reads TGTGCCAGCAGTAAGACAGAGAACACTGAAGCTTTCTTT.

The chain employs TRBV14 and TRBJ1-1; D unresolved. Germline CDR1 SGHDN, CDR2 FVKESK. Trimming removed 2 bases at V and 1 base at J, with 8 bases between. The CDR3 consists of 14 residues. This CDR3 reads CASSQPTENTEAFF. As DNA, the CDR3 is TGTGCCAGCAGCCAACCCACAGAGAACACTGAAGCTTTCTTT.

V usage is TRBV6-5 and J usage is TRBJ1-2; D is perhaps TRBD1 (6 bases). CDR1 MNHEY and CDR2 SVGAGI come from the germline V gene. The CDR3 is 13 amino acids. Trimming pared 8 bases from V and 8 bases from J, leaving 18 bases between. Here the CDR3 reads CASERPEGEGYTF. The CDR3 nucleotides read TGTGCCAGCGAACGTCCAGAGGGGGAAGGCTACACCTTC.

The V gene is TRBV6-5, the J gene TRBJ2-7; no reliable D call. The V gene lost 7 bases and the J gene lost 3 bases, with 13 bases spanning the gap. The CDR3 has 13 amino acids. Germline V gene data show CDR1 as MNHEY and CDR2 as SVGAGI. The CDR3 here is CASTRRRSYEQYF. The CDR3 DNA reads TGTGCCAGCACCCGGCGGCGAAGCTACGAGCAGTACTTC.

The chain has TRBV28 and TRBJ2-7, with 9 bases that match TRBD1. Germline V gene lookup returns CDR1 MDHEN and CDR2 SYDVKM. The CDR3 loop spans 15 amino acids. Unmatched junction bases numbered 8, after V lost 5 bases and J lost 3 bases. The CDR3 sequence: CASSPQGQGGYEQYF. CDR3 bases: TGTGCCAGCAGTCCCCAGGGACAGGGAGGCTACGAGCAGTACTTC.